The source of this T cell receptor (beta chain) is a study of regulatory T cells in long-lasting Graves disease (dated by TCRdb to 2020 to 2023). At the level of the whole study: Persistent Graves' disease was defined as antithyroid drug treatment for over 5 years with persistently positive TSH receptor autoantibodies. Patients with persistent Graves' disease were compared with patients with newly diagnosed Graves' disease using TCR sequencing and RNA sequencing of peripheral blood. The study was conducted in China and was registered as a clinical trial. A total of some 33 samples were covered by TCR sequencing, comprising around 13 persistent and around 20 newly diagnosed Graves' disease patients. On average, persistent Graves' disease patients in the clinical cohort had been on antithyroid drugs for around ten years. The research as a whole found: Compared with newly diagnosed patients, patients with persistent Graves' disease had lower TCR Shannon entropy and fewer highly expanded clones, which suggests clonal expansion. A larger number of public clonotypes was shared among persistent patients (approximately 2,500) than among newly diagnosed patients (around 870). Sequencing and analysis were restricted to the TCR beta chain. Persistent disease showed preferential use of TRBV28, TRBJ1-2 and TRBJ2-5, whereas newly diagnosed disease favored TRBV20-1 and TRBJ2-1. The small sample size was acknowledged by the authors as a limitation that may reduce accuracy. Because the primary lesion, thyroid tissue, could not be accessed, the study looked at peripheral blood alone.

The time point tag for this specimen amounts to: persistent/refractory GD, antithyroid drugs over 5 years with positive TRAb. RNA was extracted from PBMCs in TRIzol for both TCR sequencing and RNA sequencing. The diagnosis of Graves' disease was made according to American Thyroid Association guidelines. Patients for the study were recruited at an endocrinology department in Xi'an, China. Each patient gave roughly 8.4 milliliters of peripheral blood, collected in an EDTA anticoagulant tube. PBMCs were isolated by Ficoll Paque Plus density gradient separation without further T cell sorting. An Agilent 2100 Bioanalyzer and agarose gel were used to check RNA quality, while a NanoDrop 2000 measured RNA concentration. The library relied on multiplex PCR. The sequencer was an Illumina HiSeq 4000. CDR3 regions were amplified by Arm-PCR with iRepertoire HTBI primers to construct TCR beta libraries. PCR products were gel purified before sequencing. The original pipeline was this. Gene usage analysis of CDR3 amino acid clonotypes relied on the roughly 64 TRBV and 12 to 15 TRBJ segments identified across samples. Filtered high-quality paired reads were merged into contigs using COPE and FqMerger. BLAST was used to align contigs to IMGT TRBV, TRBD and TRBJ reference genes, and CDR3 was defined according to IMGT. Any clonotype with a frequency above 0.1% was counted as a highly expanded clone. Shannon entropy was used to measure repertoire diversity, and the Gini coefficient was used to measure V-J evenness. Public clonotypes were defined as clonotypes shared by more than one individual. The public reads were run again by TCRdb, first through fastp at Q25 and then through MiXCR, and only productive beta chains were kept. Each CDR3 protein appears once, grouped with its most common genes and DNA. None of the V and J calls come from the authors' own analysis; TCRdb made them. The sample contains 300,000 to 500,000 distinct CDR3 sequences, around 20% of them found a single time. The ten top clones hold under 25% of the sample.

CDR1 and CDR2 are drawn from the germline V gene: SGHAT, FQNNGV. Spanning cysteine to phenylalanine, the CDR3 consists of 13 amino acids. Only the CDR3 DNA stays, 39 bases, in frame from base 1. V ends up 4 bases short and J 6 bases short, with an unmatched junction base count of 5. In this sample, this clonotype turned up many times. The target of this receptor is not known. Nothing much larger sits one base from this clone, and base qualities are not available. The sequence was collected from a female donor with Graves disease. Rearrangement joined TRBV11-2 to TRBJ2-7, with TRBD1 identical over 8 junction bases. Sequenced material: peripheral blood mononuclear cells (PBMCs), taken when the disease was refractory, from a patient treated with antithyroid drugs. CDR3 reads: CASSSGQVVEQYF. The bases are TGTGCCAGCAGCTCGGGACAGGTAGTCGAGCAGTACTTC.